The 18 T cell receptor beta chains in this list originate from one sample, sequenced in a study of CD8 T cells in ankylosing spondylitis. Study-level findings and limits: The study identified a TCR beta motif of 7 or 8 highly homologous variants that appeared characteristic of ankylosing spondylitis blood.

TCRdb itself ran the 5' RACE reads through MiXCR, one entry per CDR3 protein. The top ten hold under 7.5% of the sample, which has around 540,000 distinct CDR3 sequences, 12% seen once. These receptors are not linked to any known antigen. Sequenced: blood, either unsorted or a sorted T cell fraction (not recorded which). These receptors all come from a male donor with ankylosing spondylitis.

This clonotype was counted between two and nine times. The chain is built from TRBV14 and TRBJ2-1; TRBD2 agrees at 7 bases. The ends lost 1 base at V and 2 bases at J; junction bases unmatched: 5. The CDR3 consists of 16 residues. From germline, CDR1 is SGHDN and CDR2 FVKESK. The CDR3 sequence: CASSQALAATYNEQFF. CDR3 bases: TGTGCCAGCAGCCAAGCGCTAGCGGCAACCTACAATGAGCAGTTCTTC.

V gene TRBV19 combines with J gene TRBJ2-3, with D possibly being TRBD1 (7 bases). Germline V CDR1 and CDR2: LNHDA, SQIVND (reference sequence). Deletions cut 5 bases from V and 4 bases from J, with 19 bases between. This CDR3 is built from 16 residues. CDR3 DNA sequence: TGTGCCAGTAGTCCCCAGTGGAGGGGGCAAGCAGATACGCAGTATTTT. Translating gives CASSPQWRGQADTQYF.

This clonotype was recorded only once. J is TRBJ1-6 and V is TRBV9, with D unresolved. Trimming removed 3 bases from V and 7 bases from J, with 8 bases in between. The CDR3 has 13 amino acids. The V gene's germline CDR1 is SGDLS and CDR2 YYNGEE. CDR3 sequence (DNA): TGTGCCAGCAGCGAAAACGGAAATTCACCCCTCCACTTT. Amino acid sequence: CASSENGNSPLHF.

The chain has TRBV19 and TRBJ2-6; 11 nucleotides agree with TRBD1. The CDR3 loop spans 17 amino acids. V shed 6 bases and J 0 bases; nucleotides not matched to a gene: 4. Per germline, CDR1 LNHDA and CDR2 SQIVND (reference sequence). The CDR3 spells CASSQGQGASGANVLTF. CDR3 nucleotides: TGTGCCAGTAGCCAAGGACAGGGGGCCTCTGGGGCCAACGTCCTGACTTTC. The full variable domain, its missing parts supplied by reference TRBV19 and TRBJ2-6, is DGGITQSPKYLFRKEGQNVTLSCEQNLNHDAMYWYRQDPGQGLRLIYYSQIVNDFQKGDIAEGYSVSREKKESFPLTVTSAQKNPTAFYLCASSQGQGASGANVLTFGAGSRLTVL.

This clonotype was counted a few times. This chain links TRBV7-9 with TRBJ1-1, with D perhaps TRBD1 (5 bases). The CDR3 runs to 11 residues. Germline-derived CDR1 and CDR2 are SEHNR and FQNEAQ (reference sequence). The CDR3 spells CAGGEDTEAFF. The DNA of the CDR3 is TGTGCTGGGGGGGAGGACACTGAAGCTTTCTTT.

This clonotype was seen only a few times. The rearrangement joins TRBV6-2 or TRBV6-3 to TRBJ2-7, with D possibly TRBD1 on 6 matching bases. Germline CDR1 reads MNHEY; CDR2 reads SVGEGT. The CDR3 has 13 residues. V was pared by 7 bases and J by 9 bases, with 19 bases between. The CDR3 spells CASTIAGATRQYV. As DNA, the CDR3 is TGTGCCAGCACCATCGCAGGGGCCACGCGGCAGTACGTC.

In this sample, this clonotype turned up a few times. V gene TRBV7-9 combines with J gene TRBJ1-6; 7 nucleotides line up with TRBD1. The CDR3 contains 15 residues. Looked up from germline, CDR1 is SEHNR and CDR2 is FQNEAQ (reference sequence). The J segment lost 10 bases and the V segment lost 4 bases, leaving 10 bases of the junction unmatched. The chain's CDR3 is CASSSTGVKVSPLHF. The CDR3 DNA reads TGTGCCAGCAGCTCAACAGGGGTAAAGGTCTCACCCCTCCACTTT.

This chain links TRBV12-3 or TRBV12-4 with TRBJ1-2, with D maybe TRBD1 (5 bases). Trimming left V 4 bases short and J 0 bases short, with 12 bases between. This CDR3 comprises 15 residues. The CDR3 region has the DNA TGTGCCAGCAGTTACTCGGGGACTCCTAACTATGGCTACACCTTC. This codes for CASSYSGTPNYGYTF.

This clonotype was picked up a small number of times. CDR3 nucleotide sequence: TGTGCCAGCAGCTTGGAACAGGAGGTACTCTACGAGCAGTACGTC. Its protein product is CASSLEQEVLYEQYV. The chain is built from TRBV5-6 and TRBJ2-7, with D perhaps being TRBD1 or TRBD2 (5 bases each). The CDR3 has 15 amino acids. Germline CDR1 reads SGHDT; CDR2 reads YYEEEE. V lost 0 bases and J 3 bases, leaving 13 bases between the germline ends.

J is TRBJ1-5 and V is TRBV20-1; 7 nucleotides match TRBD1. The V gene end was trimmed by 2 bases and the J gene end by 6 bases; junction bases not matched to a gene: 4. The germline V gene encodes CDR1 DFQATT and CDR2 SNEGSKA (reference sequence). CDR3 length equals 13 residues. The CDR3 DNA reads TGCAGTGCTAGAAGGACAGGCGGTCAGCCCCAGCATTTT. Its translation: CSARRTGGQPQHF.

The gene calls are TRBV10-3 and TRBJ1-2; D is unclear. The V end lost 0 bases, the J end lost 7 bases, and 3 bases lay between the germline ends. The CDR3 totals 11 residues. Germline CDR1 reads ENHRY; CDR2 reads SYGVKD. The CDR3 nucleotides read TGTGCCATCAGTGAGTCTGCTGGCTACACCTTC. Translation gives CAISESAGYTF.

This clonotype showed up just a few times. The gene calls are TRBV24-1 and TRBJ2-5; TRBD2 aligns across 8 bases. Germline loops: CDR1 KGHDR, CDR2 SFDVKD. CDR3 length equals 15 residues. Losses at the gene ends were 3 bases for V and 5 bases for J; bases not matched to a gene: 7. In DNA form, the CDR3 reads TGTGCCACCAGTGATGAACTAGCGGCCGGGGAGACCCAGTACTTC. Translating gives CATSDELAAGETQYF.

The chain combines TRBV24-1 with TRBJ2-1, with 9 bases fitting TRBD1. Germline loops: CDR1 KGHDR, CDR2 SFDVKD. J was trimmed by 0 bases and V by 1 base; bases with no gene match: 15. The CDR3 consists of 21 residues. The CDR3 loop reads CATSDFPERTGALSSYNEQFF. CDR3 bases: TGTGCCACCAGTGATTTTCCCGAGCGGACAGGGGCTTTGAGCTCCTACAATGAGCAGTTCTTC.

The rearrangement joins TRBV20-1 to TRBJ1-1; D is ambiguous. V was shortened by 6 bases and J by 1 base, with 9 bases between the two germline ends. The V gene's germline CDR1 is DFQATT and CDR2 SNEGSKA (reference sequence). The CDR3 is 12 amino acids. CDR3 residues: CSALMWNTEAFF. For the CDR3, the DNA is TGCAGTGCGTTGATGTGGAACACTGAAGCTTTCTTT.

This clonotype was seen a handful of times. The chain employs TRBV5-1 and TRBJ1-1; the match to TRBD1 covers 9 bases. Trimming removed 6 bases from V and 1 base from J; junction bases left unmatched: 13. Germline V gene data show CDR1 as SGHRS and CDR2 as YFSETQ. The CDR3 has 17 amino acids. CDR3 nucleotide sequence: TGCGCCAGCACCCGGACAGGGGTGTTCGGGGGGAACACTGAAGCTTTCTTT. Amino acids: CASTRTGVFGGNTEAFF.

The chain carries TRBV29-1 and TRBJ1-6, with TRBD1 as a possible D gene (6 bases). This CDR3 comprises 13 residues. The germline V gene has CDR1 SQVTM and CDR2 ANQGSEA. Trimming took off 7 bases at V and 6 bases at J, with 13 bases between the two ends. The CDR3 here is CSAQDRTNSPLHF. The CDR3 DNA reads TGCAGCGCACAGGACAGAACTAATTCACCCCTCCACTTT.

The J gene is TRBJ2-7, the V gene TRBV15, with TRBD2 matching over 11 bases. J lost 0 bases, V lost 0 bases, and 10 bases had no gene match. Germline values: CDR1 LNHNV, CDR2 YYDKDF (reference sequence). This CDR3 is 19 amino acids long. The DNA for the CDR3 is TGTGCCACCAGCAGAGATCCCCTAGCGGGAGGCCCGAGCTCCTACGAGCAGTACTTC. Its protein is CATSRDPLAGGPSSYEQYF.

CDR3 amino acids: CASSSRGPNLLAGEETQYF. The DNA of the CDR3 is TGTGCCAGCAGCTCAAGGGGACCGAACCTACTAGCGGGTGAGGAGACCCAGTACTTC. The chain uses TRBV7-6 and TRBJ2-5; TRBD2 agrees at 9 bases. CDR1 and CDR2 (germline): SGHVS, FNYEAQ. V was pared by 4 bases and J by 5 bases, with 20 bases of the junction left unmatched. The CDR3 has 19 residues.